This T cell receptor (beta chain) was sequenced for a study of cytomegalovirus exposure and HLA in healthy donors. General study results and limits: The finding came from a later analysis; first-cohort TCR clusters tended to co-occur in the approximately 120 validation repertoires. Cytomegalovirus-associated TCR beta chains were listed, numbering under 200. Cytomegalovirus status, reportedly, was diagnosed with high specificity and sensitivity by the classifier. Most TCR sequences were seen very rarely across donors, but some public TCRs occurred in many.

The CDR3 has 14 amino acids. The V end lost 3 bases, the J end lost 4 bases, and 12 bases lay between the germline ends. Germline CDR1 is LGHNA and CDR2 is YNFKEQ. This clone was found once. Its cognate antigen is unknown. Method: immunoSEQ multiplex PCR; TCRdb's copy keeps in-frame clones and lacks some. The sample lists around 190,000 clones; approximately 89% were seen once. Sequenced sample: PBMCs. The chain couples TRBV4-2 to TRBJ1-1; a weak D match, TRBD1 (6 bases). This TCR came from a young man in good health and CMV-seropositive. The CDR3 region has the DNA TGTGCCAGCAGCCACGGGGGGCTGAGCACTGAAGCTTTCTTT. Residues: CASSHGGLSTEAFF.